Listed here are 20 T cell receptor beta chains from one sample, sequenced in a study of cytomegalovirus exposure and HLA in healthy donors. Sequenced by immunoSEQ multiplex PCR; TCRdb stores in-frame clones only, minus some. The sample holds roughly 130,000 clones, roughly nine tenths seen once. The specimen sequenced was PBMCs. Source of these receptors: a woman under 30 in good health and CMV-seropositive.

The genes are TRBV19 and TRBJ1-6; maybe TRBD1 (5 bases). Trimming removed 6 bases from V and 7 bases from J, with 22 bases in between. The CDR3 totals 17 residues. CDR1 and CDR2 from the germline V gene are LNHDA and SQIVND (reference sequence). The CDR3 is CASSDPGRVGGNSPLHF. The CDR3 DNA follows: TGTGCCAGTAGCGACCCGGGCAGGGTAGGAGGGAATTCACCCCTCCACTTT.

The chain combines TRBV7-3 with TRBJ2-5; tentative D call: TRBD2 (7 bases). This CDR3 has 13 amino acids. V dropped 5 bases and J dropped 5 bases, with 12 bases sitting between them. Per germline, CDR1 SGHTA and CDR2 FQGTGA. CDR3 in amino acids: CASSLRGAETQYF. The CDR3 DNA is TGTGCCAGCAGCCTCCGGGGGGCCGAGACCCAGTACTTC.

This clone appeared a single time. The chain combines TRBV7-3 with TRBJ2-3, with 10 bases that match TRBD1. J was trimmed by 4 bases and V by 0 bases; bases with no gene match: 4. This CDR3 comprises 16 residues. Germline lookup yields CDR1 SGHTA and CDR2 FQGTGA. The CDR3 coding sequence is TGTGCCAGCAGCTTAACTTCCGGGACAGGGGCAGATACGCAGTATTTT. Translation gives CASSLTSGTGADTQYF.

This clone has just one count. The genes are TRBV19 and TRBJ1-2, with 7 bases identical to TRBD1. Germline CDR1 reads LNHDA; CDR2 reads SQIVND (reference sequence). Germline trimming cut 7 bases from V and 0 bases from J; bases unmatched to any gene: 8. The CDR3 is 15 amino acids. CDR3 loop: CASTDAGQTNYGYTF. In DNA form, the CDR3 reads TGTGCCAGTACCGACGCGGGACAGACTAACTATGGCTACACCTTC. The whole variable domain, remainder taken from reference TRBV19 and TRBJ1-2, is DGGITQSPKYLFRKEGQNVTLSCEQNLNHDAMYWYRQDPGQGLRLIYYSQIVNDFQKGDIAEGYSVSREKKESFPLTVTSAQKNPTAFYLCASTDAGQTNYGYTFGSGTRLTVV.

Here the CDR3 DNA reads TGTGCCAGCAGTTTAGCCGGACAGGCGAACACTGAAGCTTTCTTT. Residues: CASSLAGQANTEAFF. The chain employs TRBV28 and TRBJ1-1, with 7 bases that match TRBD1. Germline V gene data show CDR1 as MDHEN and CDR2 as SYDVKM. The CDR3 sequence is 15 residues long. Unmatched junction bases numbered 4, after V lost 2 bases and J lost 1 base.

V usage is TRBV12-5 and J usage is TRBJ1-1; D might be TRBD1 (6 bases). Trimming took 4 bases from V and 0 from J, leaving 18 bases between them. From germline, CDR1 is LGHNT and CDR2 FRNRAP. CDR3 length: 17 residues. The chain's CDR3 is CASGSYRVESMNTEAFF. CDR3 bases: TGTGCTAGTGGTTCCTACAGGGTGGAGTCGATGAACACTGAAGCTTTCTTT.

V usage is TRBV10-3 and J usage is TRBJ1-1, with 9 bases identical to TRBD1. V was clipped by 10 bases and J by 4 bases; unmatched bases: 4. Germline CDR1 reads ENHRY; CDR2 reads SYGVKD. This CDR3 is 12 amino acids long. CDR3 DNA sequence: TGTGCCACCGGACAGGGGCCCACTGAAGCTTTCTTT. Protein sequence: CATGQGPTEAFF.

The chain uses TRBV7-8 and TRBJ1-2, with 7 bases that match TRBD1. The CDR3 loop spans 14 amino acids. Germline assignment: CDR1 SGHVS and CDR2 FQNEAQ. The ends lost 4 bases at V and 2 bases at J; junction bases unmatched: 4. The CDR3 DNA reads TGTGCCAGCAGCTGGAGGACAGGAAACTATGGCTACACCTTC. This gives the protein CASSWRTGNYGYTF.

This clone was counted between two and nine times. The chain uses TRBV6-5 and TRBJ1-6; TRBD1 aligns across 8 bases. The germline CDR1 and CDR2 sequences are MNHEY and SVGAGI. Germline trimming cut 6 bases from V and 5 bases from J; bases unmatched to any gene: 6. This CDR3 contains 15 residues. In DNA, the CDR3 is TGTGCCAGCAGCCGACAGACAGGGGATAATTCACCCCTCCACTTT. Protein sequence: CASSRQTGDNSPLHF.

This chain links TRBV4-1 with TRBJ2-5; 10 nucleotides align to TRBD2. This CDR3 region has 16 residues. From germline, CDR1 is MGHRA and CDR2 YSYEKL. The V segment lost 0 bases and the J segment 7 bases; nucleotides outside the gene matches: 8. Written as DNA, the CDR3 is TGCGCCAGCAGCCAAGAACTAGCGGGGCCCCGGGGGACCCAGTACTTC. Translation gives CASSQELAGPRGTQYF.

V usage is TRBV21-1 and J usage is TRBJ2-7; the D call TRBD1 from the table was never checked on the DNA. TRBV21-1 is a documented pseudogene. The CDR3 runs to 15 residues. The CDR3 here is CASSKPGQGALEQYF. The CDR3 bases are TGTGCCAGCAGCAAACCGGGACAGGGGGCTCTCGAGCAGTACTTC.

V is TRBV28 and J is TRBJ1-4; D possibly corresponds to TRBD1 (5 bases). The CDR3 runs 14 residues. The V and J ends lost 2 bases and 8 bases respectively, with 12 bases between them. Germline V gene lookup returns CDR1 MDHEN and CDR2 SYDVKM. The CDR3 sequence is CASSLGAKGEKLFF. CDR3 nucleotide sequence: TGTGCCAGCAGTTTAGGGGCGAAAGGCGAAAAACTGTTTTTT.

This clone was found a few times. The DNA for the CDR3 is TGTGCCAGCAGTGCTTTAGCGGGGGAGAGGGCAGATACGCAGTATTTT. Encoded protein: CASSALAGERADTQYF. This chain joins TRBV6-4 and TRBJ2-3; 9 bases fit TRBD2. The germline gives CDR1 MRHNA, CDR2 SNTAGT. With 4 bases clipped from V and 4 bases from J, the junction kept 9 bases outside the gene matches. The CDR3 is 16 residues long.

The chain joins TRBV27 to TRBJ2-1; 12 bases map to TRBD1. Losses at the gene ends were 4 bases for V and 10 bases for J; bases not matched to a gene: 11. This CDR3 contains 16 residues. Germline V gives CDR1 MNHEY, CDR2 SMNVEV (reference sequence). For the CDR3, the DNA is TGTGCCAGCAGTTCCCCTCCGGGACAGGGGGCAGGGGAGCAGTTCTTC. This encodes CASSSPPGQGAGEQFF.

This clone was detected only once. The chain recombines TRBV27 with TRBJ2-1; TRBD1 agrees at 10 bases. V dropped 3 bases and J dropped 4; count of bases not matched to a gene: 6. Looked up from germline, CDR1 is MNHEY and CDR2 is SMNVEV (reference sequence). CDR3 length: 16 amino acids. The CDR3 loop is CASSFWDRGPYNEQFF. For the CDR3, the DNA is TGTGCCAGCAGTTTTTGGGACAGGGGTCCGTACAATGAGCAGTTCTTC.

This clone was observed once. The chain joins TRBV2 to TRBJ2-3, with D perhaps TRBD1 (6 bases). This CDR3 is built from 13 residues. Germline V lookup: CDR1 SNHLY, CDR2 FYNNEI. V was cut by 5 bases and J by 3 bases, with 9 bases left in between. CDR3: CASSFGTTDTQYF. The DNA of the CDR3 is TGTGCCAGCAGTTTTGGGACAACAGATACGCAGTATTTT.

The J gene is TRBJ2-7, the V gene TRBV10-3, with 8 bases lining up with TRBD2. Germline CDR1 and CDR2: ENHRY and SYGVKD. V dropped 8 bases and J dropped 3; count of bases not matched to a gene: 3. This CDR3 spans 12 amino acids. CDR3 in DNA: TGTGCCATCGGGACTAGAGGCTACGAGCAGTACTTC. It codes for CAIGTRGYEQYF.

This sequence joins TRBV7-6 and TRBJ1-4, with D unresolved. This CDR3 contains 13 residues. Deletions cut 0 bases from V and 7 bases from J, with 6 bases between. CDR1 SGHVS and CDR2 FNYEAQ come from the germline V gene. The CDR3 DNA reads TGTGCCAGCAGCTTAGCGGAGGGTGAAAAACTGTTTTTT. Translated, it gives CASSLAEGEKLFF.

The gene calls are TRBV5-8 and TRBJ1-1; possibly TRBD1 for D (6 bases). Trimming left V 0 bases short and J 4 bases short, with 10 bases between. The V gene's germline CDR1 is SGHTS and CDR2 YDEGEE. The CDR3 is made up of 14 amino acids. The DNA of the CDR3 is TGTGCCAGCAGCTTGGGACAGGTGCCCACTGAAGCTTTCTTT. Translation: CASSLGQVPTEAFF.

The V gene is TRBV29-1, the J gene TRBJ2-7, with D maybe TRBD1 (6 bases). There are 13 residues in the CDR3. Trimming removed 4 bases from V and 6 bases from J, with 16 bases in between. Germline CDR1 is SQVTM and CDR2 is ANQGSEA. DNA of the CDR3: TGCAGCGTTGCTGTGGGCAGGGGCCTCGAGCAGTACTTC. This encodes CSVAVGRGLEQYF.